This TCR beta chain stems from a study of blood T cell repertoires in COVID-19. Across the study: Acute and convalescent COVID-19 samples came from the United States, Italy and Spain. Nucleic acid was either cDNA or gDNA, and it came from T cells, B-cell-depleted T cells, or PBMCs.

V lost 8 bases and J lost 9, with 17 bases in between. CDR1 is MDHEN, CDR2 SYDVKM, per germline. CDR3 length: 12 amino acids. Original handling: Reference gene primer amplification gave nucleated cell count estimates. Assay: immunoSEQ multiplex PCR; the TCRdb copy retains only in-frame clones and omits some. V, J and clone size were drawn from that table, and D and trimming were deduced from the DNA. The table lists 90,000 to 120,000 clones, about 85% of them singletons. The clonotype comes from a human donor in a cohort sampled during active COVID-19. The chain uses TRBV28 and TRBJ2-7; tentative D call: TRBD2 (6 bases). Sequencing input: peripheral blood. This CDR3 reads CASSNPPEGQYF. Here the CDR3 DNA reads TGTGCCAGCTCAAATCCCCCGGAGGGGCAGTACTTC.